This T cell receptor (beta chain) derives from a study of cytotoxic CD8 clonotypes in ibrutinib-treated CLL. Regarding this clone: Its antigen is currently unknown.

General study results and limits: Public clonotypes showed up rarely, and on treatment they shrank or held steady. Sustained-remission and progressing patients were not sampled at matched times. Clonality rose at ibrutinib response, held steady in sustained remission, and fell toward baseline at progression.

The targeted sequencing depth was 1 in 200,000 to 1 in 1 million T cells. Here immunoSEQ multiplex PCR was the method, and the copy in TCRdb shows in-frame clones only, minus some. In the table there are roughly 51,000 clones, around half of which are singletons. The V end lost 4 bases, the J end lost 0 bases, and 7 bases lay between the germline ends. The germline V gene encodes CDR1 SQVTM and CDR2 ANQGSEA. The CDR3 contains 13 residues. This sample comprised PBMCs, obtained after 12 months of ibrutinib treatment. The rearrangement links TRBV29-1 to TRBJ2-1; no firm D call. The receptor comes from a human donor with chronic lymphocytic leukemia. The chain's CDR3 is CSVVGSSYNEQFF. The DNA for the CDR3 is TGCAGCGTTGTTGGGTCCTCCTACAATGAGCAGTTCTTC.